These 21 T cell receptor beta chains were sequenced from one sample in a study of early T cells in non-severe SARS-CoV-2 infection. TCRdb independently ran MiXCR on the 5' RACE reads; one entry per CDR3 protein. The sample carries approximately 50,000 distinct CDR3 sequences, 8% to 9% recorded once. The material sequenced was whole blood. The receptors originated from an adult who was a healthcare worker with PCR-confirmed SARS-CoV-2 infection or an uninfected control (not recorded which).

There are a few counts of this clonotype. Here the CDR3 DNA reads TGCGCCAGCAGCTCTTTAGCGGGAAACCGCAATGAGCAGTTCTTC. This encodes CASSSLAGNRNEQFF. The chain uses TRBV5-1 and TRBJ2-1, with 8 bases fitting TRBD2. J lost 6 bases, V lost 3 bases, and 8 bases had no gene match. This CDR3 is built from 15 residues. Germline V gives CDR1 SGHRS, CDR2 YFSETQ. Supplemented by reference TRBV5-1 and TRBJ2-1, the full variable domain reads KAGVTQTPRYLIKTRGQQVTLSCSPISGHRSVSWYQQTPGQGLQFLFEYFSETQRNKGNFPGRFSGRQFSNSRSEMNVSTLELGDSALYLCASSSLAGNRNEQFFGPGTRLTVL.

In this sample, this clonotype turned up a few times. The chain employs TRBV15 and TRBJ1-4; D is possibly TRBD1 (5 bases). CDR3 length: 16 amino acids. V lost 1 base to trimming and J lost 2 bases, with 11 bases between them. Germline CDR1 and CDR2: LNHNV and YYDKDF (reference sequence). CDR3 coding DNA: TGTGCCACCAGCAGAGGCTCAGGGTTTACTAATGAAAAACTGTTTTTT. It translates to CATSRGSGFTNEKLFF.

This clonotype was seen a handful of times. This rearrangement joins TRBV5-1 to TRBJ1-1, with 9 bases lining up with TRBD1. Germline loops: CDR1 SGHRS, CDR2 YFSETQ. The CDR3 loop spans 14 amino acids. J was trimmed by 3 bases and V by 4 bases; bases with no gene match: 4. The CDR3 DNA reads TGCGCCAGCAGCCGGACAGGGGCTGACACTGAAGCTTTCTTT. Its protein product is CASSRTGADTEAFF.

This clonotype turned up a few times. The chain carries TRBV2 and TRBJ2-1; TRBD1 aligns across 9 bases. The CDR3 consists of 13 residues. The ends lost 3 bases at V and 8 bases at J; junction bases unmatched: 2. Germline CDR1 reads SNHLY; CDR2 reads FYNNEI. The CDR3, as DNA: TGTGCCAGCAGTGACCGACAGGGGGATGAGCAGTTCTTC. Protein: CASSDRQGDEQFF.

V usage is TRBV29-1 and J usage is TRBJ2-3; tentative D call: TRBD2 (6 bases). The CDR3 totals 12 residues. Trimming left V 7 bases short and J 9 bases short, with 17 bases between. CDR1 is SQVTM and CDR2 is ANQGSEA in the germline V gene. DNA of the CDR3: TGCAGCGCGTTCGGCACGCGGGGAACGCAGTATTTT. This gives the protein CSAFGTRGTQYF.

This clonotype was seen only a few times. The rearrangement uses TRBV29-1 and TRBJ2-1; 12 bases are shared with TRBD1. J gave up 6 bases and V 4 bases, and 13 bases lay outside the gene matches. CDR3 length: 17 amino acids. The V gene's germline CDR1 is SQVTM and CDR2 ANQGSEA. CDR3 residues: CSVGDRGPRRPVNEQFF. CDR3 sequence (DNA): TGCAGCGTTGGGGACAGGGGGCCTCGCCGCCCGGTCAATGAGCAGTTCTTC.

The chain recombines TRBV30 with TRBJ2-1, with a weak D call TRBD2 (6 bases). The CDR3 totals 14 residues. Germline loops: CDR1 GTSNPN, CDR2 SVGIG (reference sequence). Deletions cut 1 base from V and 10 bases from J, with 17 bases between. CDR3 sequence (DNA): TGTGCCTGGAGTGCCGGGACTTTCCTTCGGGAGCAGTTCTTC. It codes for CAWSAGTFLREQFF.

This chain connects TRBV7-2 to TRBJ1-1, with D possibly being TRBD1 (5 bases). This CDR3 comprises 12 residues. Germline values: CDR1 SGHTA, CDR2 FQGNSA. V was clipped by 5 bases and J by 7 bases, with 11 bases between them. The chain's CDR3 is CASSPGRYEAFF. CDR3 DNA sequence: TGTGCCAGCAGCCCAGGGCGGTATGAAGCTTTCTTT.

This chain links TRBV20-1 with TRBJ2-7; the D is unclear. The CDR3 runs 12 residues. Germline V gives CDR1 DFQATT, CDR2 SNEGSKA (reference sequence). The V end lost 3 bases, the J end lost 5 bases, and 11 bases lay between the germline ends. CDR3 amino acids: CSASARLNEQYF. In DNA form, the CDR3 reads TGCAGTGCTAGCGCCAGGTTAAACGAGCAGTACTTC.

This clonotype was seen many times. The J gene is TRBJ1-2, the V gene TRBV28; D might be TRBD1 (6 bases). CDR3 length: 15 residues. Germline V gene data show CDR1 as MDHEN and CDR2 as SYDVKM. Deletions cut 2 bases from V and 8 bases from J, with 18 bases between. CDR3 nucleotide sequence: TGTGCCAGCAGTTTAAATACATGGCGAGGGGGAGGCTACACCTTC. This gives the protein CASSLNTWRGGGYTF.

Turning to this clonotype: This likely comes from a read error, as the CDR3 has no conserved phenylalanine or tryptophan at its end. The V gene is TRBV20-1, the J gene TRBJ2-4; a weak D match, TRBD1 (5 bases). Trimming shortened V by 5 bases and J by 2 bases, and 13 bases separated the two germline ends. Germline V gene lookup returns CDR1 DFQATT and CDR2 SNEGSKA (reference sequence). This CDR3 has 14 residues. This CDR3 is CSASPPGSKNIQYL. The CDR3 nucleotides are TGCAGTGCTTCGCCCCCAGGGTCCAAAAACATTCAGTACCTC.

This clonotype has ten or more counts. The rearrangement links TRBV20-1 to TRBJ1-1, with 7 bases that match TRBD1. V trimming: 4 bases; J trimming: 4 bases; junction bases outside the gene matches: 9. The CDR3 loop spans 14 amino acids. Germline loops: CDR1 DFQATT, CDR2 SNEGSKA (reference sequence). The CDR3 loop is CSATIPDRITEAFF. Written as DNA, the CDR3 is TGCAGTGCTACCATACCGGACAGGATCACTGAAGCTTTCTTT.

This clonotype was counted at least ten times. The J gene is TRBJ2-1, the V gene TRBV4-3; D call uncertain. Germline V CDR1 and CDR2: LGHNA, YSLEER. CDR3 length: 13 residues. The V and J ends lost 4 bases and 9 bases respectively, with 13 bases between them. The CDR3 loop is CASSLSESSEQFF. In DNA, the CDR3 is TGCGCCAGCAGCCTTTCGGAGAGCAGTGAGCAGTTCTTC.

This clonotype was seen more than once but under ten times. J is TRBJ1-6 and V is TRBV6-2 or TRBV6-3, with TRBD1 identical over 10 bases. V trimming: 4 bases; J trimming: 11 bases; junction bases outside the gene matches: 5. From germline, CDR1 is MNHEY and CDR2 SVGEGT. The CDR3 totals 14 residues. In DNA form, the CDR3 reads TGTGCCAGCAGTTCGGGACAGGGGTTCACACCCCTCCACTTT. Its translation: CASSSGQGFTPLHF.

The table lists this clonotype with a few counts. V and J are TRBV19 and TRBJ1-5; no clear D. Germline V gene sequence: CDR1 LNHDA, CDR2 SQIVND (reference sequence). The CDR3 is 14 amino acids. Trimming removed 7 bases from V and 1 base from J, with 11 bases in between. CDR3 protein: CASTEVSSNQPQHF. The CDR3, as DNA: TGTGCCAGTACGGAAGTCAGCAGCAATCAGCCCCAGCATTTT.

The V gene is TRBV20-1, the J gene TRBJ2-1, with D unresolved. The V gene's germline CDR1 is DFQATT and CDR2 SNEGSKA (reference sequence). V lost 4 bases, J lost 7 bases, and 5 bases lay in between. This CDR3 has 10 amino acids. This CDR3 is CSANPNEQFF. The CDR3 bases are TGCAGTGCTAACCCGAATGAGCAGTTCTTC.

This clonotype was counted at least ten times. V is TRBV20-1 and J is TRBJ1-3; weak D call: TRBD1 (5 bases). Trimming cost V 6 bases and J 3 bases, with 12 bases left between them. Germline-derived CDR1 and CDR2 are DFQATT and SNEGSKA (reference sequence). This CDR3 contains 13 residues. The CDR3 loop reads CSALDSSGNTIYF. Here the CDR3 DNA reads TGCAGTGCCCTAGACAGTAGTGGAAACACCATATATTTT.

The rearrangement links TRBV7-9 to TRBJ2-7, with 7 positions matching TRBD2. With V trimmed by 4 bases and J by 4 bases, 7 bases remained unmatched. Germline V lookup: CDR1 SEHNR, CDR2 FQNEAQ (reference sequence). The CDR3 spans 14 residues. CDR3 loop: CASSSTAGGYEQYF. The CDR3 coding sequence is TGTGCCAGCAGCTCAACCGCCGGGGGGTACGAGCAGTACTTC.

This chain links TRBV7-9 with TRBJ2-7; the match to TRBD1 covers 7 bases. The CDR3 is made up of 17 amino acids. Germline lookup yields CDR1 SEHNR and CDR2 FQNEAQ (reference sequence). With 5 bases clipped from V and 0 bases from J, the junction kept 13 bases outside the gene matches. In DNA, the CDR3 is TGTGCCAGCAGCCGAAAGACAGGGATGGGAAGCTCCTACGAGCAGTACTTC. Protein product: CASSRKTGMGSSYEQYF.

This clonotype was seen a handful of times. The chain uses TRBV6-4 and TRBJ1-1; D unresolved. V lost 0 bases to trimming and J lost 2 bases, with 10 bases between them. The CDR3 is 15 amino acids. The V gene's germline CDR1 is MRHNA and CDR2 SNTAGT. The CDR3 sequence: CASSDSNKGNTEAFF. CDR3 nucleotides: TGTGCCAGCAGTGACTCGAATAAGGGAAACACTGAAGCTTTCTTT.

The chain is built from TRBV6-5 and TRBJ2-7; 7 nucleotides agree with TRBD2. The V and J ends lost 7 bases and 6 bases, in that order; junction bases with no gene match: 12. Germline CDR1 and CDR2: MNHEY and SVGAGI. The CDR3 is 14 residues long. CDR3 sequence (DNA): TGTGCCAGCACTCGGGGGGTAGCGTCGGGCGAGCAGTACTTC. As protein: CASTRGVASGEQYF.